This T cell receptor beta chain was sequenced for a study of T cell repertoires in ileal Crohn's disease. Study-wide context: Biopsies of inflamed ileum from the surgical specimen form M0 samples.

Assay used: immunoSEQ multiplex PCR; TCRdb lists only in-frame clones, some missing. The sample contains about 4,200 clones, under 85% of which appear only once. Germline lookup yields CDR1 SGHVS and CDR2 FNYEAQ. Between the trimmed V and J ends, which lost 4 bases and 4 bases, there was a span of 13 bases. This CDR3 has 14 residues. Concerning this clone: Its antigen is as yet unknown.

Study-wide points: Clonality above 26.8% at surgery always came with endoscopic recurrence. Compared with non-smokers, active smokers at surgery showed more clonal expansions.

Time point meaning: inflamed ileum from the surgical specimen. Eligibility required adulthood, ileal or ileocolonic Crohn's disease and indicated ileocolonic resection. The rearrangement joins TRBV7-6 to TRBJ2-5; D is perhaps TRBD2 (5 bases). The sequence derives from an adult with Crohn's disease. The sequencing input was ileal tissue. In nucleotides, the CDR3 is TGTGCCAGCAGCTCTCCAGGACTTAGAGAGACCCAGTACTTC. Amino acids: CASSSPGLRETQYF. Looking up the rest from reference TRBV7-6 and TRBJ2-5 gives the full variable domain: GAGVSQSPRYKVTKRGQDVALRCDPISGHVSLYWYRQALGQGPEFLTYFNYEAQQDKSGLPNDRFSAERPEGSISTLTIQRTEQRDSAMYRCASSSPGLRETQYFGPGTRLLVL.